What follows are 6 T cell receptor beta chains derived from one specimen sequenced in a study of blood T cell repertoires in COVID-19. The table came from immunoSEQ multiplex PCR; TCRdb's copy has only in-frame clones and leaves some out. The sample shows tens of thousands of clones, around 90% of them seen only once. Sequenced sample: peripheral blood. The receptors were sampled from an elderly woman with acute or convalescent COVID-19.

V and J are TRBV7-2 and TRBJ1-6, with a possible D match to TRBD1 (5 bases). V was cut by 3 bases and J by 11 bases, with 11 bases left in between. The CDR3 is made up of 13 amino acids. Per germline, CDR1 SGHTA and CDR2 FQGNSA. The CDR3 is CASSFNQGTPLHF. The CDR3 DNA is TGTGCCAGCAGCTTTAATCAGGGCACACCCCTCCACTTT.

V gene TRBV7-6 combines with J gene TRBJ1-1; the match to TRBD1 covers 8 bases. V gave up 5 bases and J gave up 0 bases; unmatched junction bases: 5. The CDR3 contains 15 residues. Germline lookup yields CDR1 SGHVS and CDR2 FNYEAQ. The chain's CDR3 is CASSPRQGLNTEAFF. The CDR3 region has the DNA TGTGCCAGCAGCCCCCGACAGGGGTTGAACACTGAAGCTTTCTTT.

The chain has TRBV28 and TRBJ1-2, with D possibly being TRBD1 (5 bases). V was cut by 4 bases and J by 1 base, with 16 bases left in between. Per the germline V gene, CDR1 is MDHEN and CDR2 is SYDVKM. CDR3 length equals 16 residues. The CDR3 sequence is CASSSAQGQGNYGYTF. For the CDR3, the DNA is TGTGCCAGCAGTTCCGCCCAGGGTCAGGGTAACTATGGCTACACCTTC.

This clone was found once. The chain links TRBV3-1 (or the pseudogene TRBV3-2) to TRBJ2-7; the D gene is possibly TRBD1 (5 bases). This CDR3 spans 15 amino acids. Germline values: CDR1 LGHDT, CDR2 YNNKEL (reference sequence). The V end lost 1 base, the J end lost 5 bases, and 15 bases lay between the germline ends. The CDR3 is CASSQVSGPDDEQYV. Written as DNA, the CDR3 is TGTGCCAGCAGCCAAGTTTCAGGGCCCGATGACGAGCAGTACGTC.

The CDR3 here is CASSLVSGVEGYTF. The CDR3 bases are TGTGCCAGCAGCTTGGTGTCGGGGGTAGAGGGCTACACCTTC. This rearrangement joins TRBV5-5 to TRBJ1-2, with D tentatively TRBD1 (5 bases). The germline V and J ends were trimmed by 0 bases and 8 bases, with 14 bases remaining between them. Germline-derived CDR1 and CDR2 are SGHKS and YYEKEE (reference sequence). CDR3 length equals 14 residues. The variable domain in full, completed from reference TRBV5-5 and TRBJ1-2, reads DAGVTQSPTHLIKTRGQQVTLRCSPISGHKSVSWYQQVLGQGPQFIFQYYEKEERGRGNFPDRFSARQFPNYSSELNVNALLLGDSALYLCASSLVSGVEGYTFGSGTRLTVV.

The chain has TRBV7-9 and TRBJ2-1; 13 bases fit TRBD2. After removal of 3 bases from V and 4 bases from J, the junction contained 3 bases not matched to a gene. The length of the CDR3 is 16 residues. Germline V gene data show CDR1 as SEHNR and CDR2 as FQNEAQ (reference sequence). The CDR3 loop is CASSFGLAGVYNEQFF. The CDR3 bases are TGTGCCAGCAGCTTTGGACTAGCGGGGGTGTACAATGAGCAGTTCTTC.